Here is one T cell receptor beta chain with its context. Bulk CD8+ and CD4+ cells came from magnetic negative isolation; CD8+ TEMRA by FACS. The V and J ends lost 6 bases and 1 base, in that order; junction bases with no gene match: 6. Germline CDR1 and CDR2: MGHRA and YSYEKL. CDR3 length: 18 amino acids. This entry is derived from a study of CD8 T cells in Susac syndrome. Random hexamers served to reverse transcribe roughly 0.45 to 1 ug RNA. An immunoSEQ multiplex PCR amplified TCR beta CDR3 over 54 Vbeta and 13 Jbeta. TCRdb fed the immunoSEQ multiplex PCR reads into MiXCR, producing one record per CDR3 protein. The data show under 200,000 distinct CDR3 sequences, just under 95% seen once.

Sequenced material: CD8+ T cells from PBMCs. The V and J genes are TRBV4-1 and TRBJ2-6; 13 bases map to TRBD2. This TCR came from a human donor with Susac syndrome. Here the CDR3 DNA reads TGCGCCAGCAGGTCACCACTAGCGGGGGGGTCTGGGGCCAACGTCCTGACTTTC. Its protein product is CASRSPLAGGSGANVLTF.